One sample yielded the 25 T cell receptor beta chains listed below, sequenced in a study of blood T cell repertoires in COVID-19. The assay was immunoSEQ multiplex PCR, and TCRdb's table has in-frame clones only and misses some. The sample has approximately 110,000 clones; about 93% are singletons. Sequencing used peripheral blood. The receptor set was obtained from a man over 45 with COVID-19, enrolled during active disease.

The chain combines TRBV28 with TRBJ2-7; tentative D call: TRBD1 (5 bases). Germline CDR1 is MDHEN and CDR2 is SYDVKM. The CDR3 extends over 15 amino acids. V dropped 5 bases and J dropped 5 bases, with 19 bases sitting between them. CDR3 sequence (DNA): TGTGCCAGCAGTCCCCGGGCAGGGTGGTCCAACGAGCAGTACTTC. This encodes CASSPRAGWSNEQYF.

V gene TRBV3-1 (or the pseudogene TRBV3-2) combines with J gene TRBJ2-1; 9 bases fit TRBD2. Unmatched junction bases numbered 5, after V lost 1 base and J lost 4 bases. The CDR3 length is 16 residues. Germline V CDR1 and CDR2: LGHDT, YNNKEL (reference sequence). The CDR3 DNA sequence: TGTGCCAGCAGCCAAGTACTAGCGGGCCAATACAATGAGCAGTTCTTC. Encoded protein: CASSQVLAGQYNEQFF.

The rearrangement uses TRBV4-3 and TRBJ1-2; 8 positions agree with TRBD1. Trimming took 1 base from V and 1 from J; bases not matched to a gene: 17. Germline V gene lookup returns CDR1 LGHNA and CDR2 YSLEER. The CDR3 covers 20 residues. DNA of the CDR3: TGCGCCAGCAGCCAAGGAATGTCCGGGACAGGAACTGATTTTAACTATGGCTACACCTTC. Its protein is CASSQGMSGTGTDFNYGYTF.

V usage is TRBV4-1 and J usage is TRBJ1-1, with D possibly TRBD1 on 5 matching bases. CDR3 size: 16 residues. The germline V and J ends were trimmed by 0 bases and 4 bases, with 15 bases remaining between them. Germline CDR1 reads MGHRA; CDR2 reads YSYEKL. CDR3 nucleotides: TGCGCCAGCAGCCAAGAAACTCGGGGGAGCGGCACTGAAGCTTTCTTT. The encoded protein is CASSQETRGSGTEAFF.

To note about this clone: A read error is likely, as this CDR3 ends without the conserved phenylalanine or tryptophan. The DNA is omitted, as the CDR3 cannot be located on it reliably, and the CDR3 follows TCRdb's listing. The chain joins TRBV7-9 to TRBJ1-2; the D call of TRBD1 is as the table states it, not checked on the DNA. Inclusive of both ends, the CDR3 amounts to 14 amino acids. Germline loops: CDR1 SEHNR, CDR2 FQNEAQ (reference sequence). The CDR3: CASSLSPNEQTPTL.

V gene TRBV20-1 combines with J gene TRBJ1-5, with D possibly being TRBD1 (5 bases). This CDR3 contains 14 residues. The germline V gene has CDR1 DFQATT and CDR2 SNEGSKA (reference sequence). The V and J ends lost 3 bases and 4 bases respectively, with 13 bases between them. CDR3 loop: CSASRQGTNQPQHF. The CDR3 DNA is TGCAGTGCTAGTCGGCAGGGTACGAATCAGCCCCAGCATTTT.

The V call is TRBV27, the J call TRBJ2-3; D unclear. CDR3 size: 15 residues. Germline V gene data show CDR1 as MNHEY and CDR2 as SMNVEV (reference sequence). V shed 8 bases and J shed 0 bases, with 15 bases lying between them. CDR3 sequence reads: CASVLTYSSTDTQYF. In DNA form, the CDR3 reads TGTGCCAGCGTCTTGACTTATTCTAGCACAGATACGCAGTATTTT.

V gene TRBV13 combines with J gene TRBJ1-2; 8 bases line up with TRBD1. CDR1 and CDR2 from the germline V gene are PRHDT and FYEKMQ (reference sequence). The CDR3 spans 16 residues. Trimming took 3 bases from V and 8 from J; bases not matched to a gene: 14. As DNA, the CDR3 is TGTGCCAGCAGCTTCTCCGGGACAGGCGGCTTGGGGGGCTACACCTTC. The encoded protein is CASSFSGTGGLGGYTF.

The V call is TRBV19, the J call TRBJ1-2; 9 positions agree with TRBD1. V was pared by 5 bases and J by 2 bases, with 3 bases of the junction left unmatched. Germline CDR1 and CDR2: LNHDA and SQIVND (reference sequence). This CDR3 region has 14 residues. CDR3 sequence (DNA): TGTGCCAGTAGTCAACAGGGGGCCAACTATGGCTACACCTTC. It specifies CASSQQGANYGYTF. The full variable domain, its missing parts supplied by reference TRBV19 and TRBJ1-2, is DGGITQSPKYLFRKEGQNVTLSCEQNLNHDAMYWYRQDPGQGLRLIYYSQIVNDFQKGDIAEGYSVSREKKESFPLTVTSAQKNPTAFYLCASSQQGANYGYTFGSGTRLTVV.

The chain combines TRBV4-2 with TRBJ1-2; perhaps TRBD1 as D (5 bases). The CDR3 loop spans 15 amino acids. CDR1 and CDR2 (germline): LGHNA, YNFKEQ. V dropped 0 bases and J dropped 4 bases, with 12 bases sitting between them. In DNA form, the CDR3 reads TGTGCCAGCAGCCAAGATGGGGGGGATCGCTATGGCTACACCTTC. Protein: CASSQDGGDRYGYTF.

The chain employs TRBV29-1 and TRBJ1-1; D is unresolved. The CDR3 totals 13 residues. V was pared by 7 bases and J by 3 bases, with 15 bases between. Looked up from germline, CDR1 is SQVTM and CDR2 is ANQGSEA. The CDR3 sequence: CSAYPQEDTEAFF. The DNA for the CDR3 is TGCAGCGCTTATCCTCAAGAGGACACTGAAGCTTTCTTT.

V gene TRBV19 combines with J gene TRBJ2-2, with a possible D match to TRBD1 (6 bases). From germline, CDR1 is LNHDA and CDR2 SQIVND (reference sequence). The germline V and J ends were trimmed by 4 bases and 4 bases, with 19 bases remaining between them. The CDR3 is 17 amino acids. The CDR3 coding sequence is TGTGCCAGTAGTAGTCATGGACAGCTCGCACGCACCGGGGAGCTGTTTTTT. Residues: CASSSHGQLARTGELFF.

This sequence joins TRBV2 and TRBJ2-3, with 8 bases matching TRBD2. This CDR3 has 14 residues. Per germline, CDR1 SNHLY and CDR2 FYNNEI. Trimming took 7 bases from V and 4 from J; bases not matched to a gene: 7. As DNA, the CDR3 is TGTGCCAGCACTGGACTAGCTGGGGCAGATACGCAGTATTTT. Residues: CASTGLAGADTQYF.

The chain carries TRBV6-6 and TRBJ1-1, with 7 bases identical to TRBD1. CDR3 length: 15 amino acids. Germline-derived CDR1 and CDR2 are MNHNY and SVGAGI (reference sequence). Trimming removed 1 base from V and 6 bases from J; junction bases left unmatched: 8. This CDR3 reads CASSYYRGRVAEAFF. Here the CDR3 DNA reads TGTGCCAGCAGTTACTACAGGGGACGGGTTGCTGAAGCTTTCTTT.

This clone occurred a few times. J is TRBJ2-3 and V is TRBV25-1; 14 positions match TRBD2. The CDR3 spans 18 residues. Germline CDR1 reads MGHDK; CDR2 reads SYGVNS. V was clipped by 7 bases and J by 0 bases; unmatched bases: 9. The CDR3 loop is CASTAGTSGSGSTDTQYF. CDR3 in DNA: TGTGCCAGCACCGCCGGGACTAGCGGGAGTGGGAGCACAGATACGCAGTATTTT. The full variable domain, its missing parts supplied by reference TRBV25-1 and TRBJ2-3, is EADIYQTPRYLVIGTGKKITLECSQTMGHDKMYWYQQDPGMELHLIHYSYGVNSTEKGDLSSESTVSRIRTEHFPLTLESARPSHTSQYLCASTAGTSGSGSTDTQYFGPGTRLTVL.

This CDR3 is CASSRDRDYEQYF. In nucleotides, the CDR3 is TGTGCCAGCAGCCGAGACAGGGACTACGAGCAGTACTTC. The chain uses TRBV7-2 and TRBJ2-7; 7 bases match TRBD1. Germline V gene sequence: CDR1 SGHTA, CDR2 FQGNSA. The CDR3 totals 13 residues. After removal of 5 bases from V and 3 bases from J, the junction contained 4 bases not matched to a gene.

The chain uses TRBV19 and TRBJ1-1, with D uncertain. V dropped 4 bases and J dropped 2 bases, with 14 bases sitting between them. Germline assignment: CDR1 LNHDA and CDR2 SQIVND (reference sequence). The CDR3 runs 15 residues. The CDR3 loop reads CASSTSRIGNTEAFF. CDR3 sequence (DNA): TGTGCCAGTAGTACCTCGAGGATAGGCAACACTGAAGCTTTCTTT. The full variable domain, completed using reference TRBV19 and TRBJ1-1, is DGGITQSPKYLFRKEGQNVTLSCEQNLNHDAMYWYRQDPGQGLRLIYYSQIVNDFQKGDIAEGYSVSREKKESFPLTVTSAQKNPTAFYLCASSTSRIGNTEAFFGQGTRLTVV.

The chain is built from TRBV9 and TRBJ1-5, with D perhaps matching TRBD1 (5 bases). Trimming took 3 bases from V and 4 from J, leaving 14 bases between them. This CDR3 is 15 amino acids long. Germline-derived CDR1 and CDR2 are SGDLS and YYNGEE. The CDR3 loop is CASSAGGTENQPQHF. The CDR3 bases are TGTGCCAGCAGCGCCGGCGGGACTGAGAATCAGCCCCAGCATTTT.

This CDR3 reads CASSLGLAGVADTQYF. DNA of the CDR3: TGCGCCAGCAGCTTAGGACTAGCGGGAGTGGCAGATACGCAGTATTTT. The chain uses TRBV5-1 and TRBJ2-3; 13 positions agree with TRBD2. V lost 2 bases, J lost 4 bases, and 4 bases stayed unmatched. The germline V gene has CDR1 SGHRS and CDR2 YFSETQ. CDR3 length: 16 amino acids.

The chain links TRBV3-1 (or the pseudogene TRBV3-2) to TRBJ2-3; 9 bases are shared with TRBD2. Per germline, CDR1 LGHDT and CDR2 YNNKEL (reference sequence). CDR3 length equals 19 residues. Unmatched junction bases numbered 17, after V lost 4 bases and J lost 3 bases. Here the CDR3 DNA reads TGTGCCAGCAGCCGCAATTTAAACCCGGCGGGAGGGCTAACAGATACGCAGTATTTT. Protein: CASSRNLNPAGGLTDTQYF.

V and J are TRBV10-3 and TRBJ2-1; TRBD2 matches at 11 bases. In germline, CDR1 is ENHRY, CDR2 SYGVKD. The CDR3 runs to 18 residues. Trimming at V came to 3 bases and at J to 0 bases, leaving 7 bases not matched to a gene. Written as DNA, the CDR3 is TGTGCCATCAGTGATTCCGGGACTAGCGGTCGCTCCTACAATGAGCAGTTCTTC. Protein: CAISDSGTSGRSYNEQFF.

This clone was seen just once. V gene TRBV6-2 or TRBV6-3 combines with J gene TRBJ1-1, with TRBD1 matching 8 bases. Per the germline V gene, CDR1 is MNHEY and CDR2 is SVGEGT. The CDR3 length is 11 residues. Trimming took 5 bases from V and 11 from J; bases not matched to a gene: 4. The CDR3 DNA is TGTGCCAGCAGTCAGGGGGCGTCGGCTTTCTTT. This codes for CASSQGASAFF.

CDR3 amino acids: CASTPTGSNYGYTF. The CDR3 DNA reads TGTGCCAGCACTCCGACAGGGTCGAACTATGGCTACACCTTC. V gene TRBV5-6 combines with J gene TRBJ1-2; TRBD1 aligns across 7 bases. The CDR3 spans 14 residues. In germline, CDR1 is SGHDT, CDR2 YYEEEE. V gave up 6 bases and J gave up 2 bases; unmatched junction bases: 7.

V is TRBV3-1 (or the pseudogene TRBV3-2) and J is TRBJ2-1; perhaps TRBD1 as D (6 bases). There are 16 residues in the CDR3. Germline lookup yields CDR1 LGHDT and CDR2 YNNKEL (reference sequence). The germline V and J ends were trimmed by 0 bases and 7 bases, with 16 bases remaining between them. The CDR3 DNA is TGTGCCAGCAGCCAAGATCTTGGGGGCGCGTTTAATGAGCAGTTCTTC. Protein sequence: CASSQDLGGAFNEQFF.

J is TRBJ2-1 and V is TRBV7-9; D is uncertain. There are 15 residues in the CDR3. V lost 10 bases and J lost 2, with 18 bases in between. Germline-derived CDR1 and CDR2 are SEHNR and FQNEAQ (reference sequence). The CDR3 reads CATNARSSPYNEQFF. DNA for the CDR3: TGTGCCACCAATGCTAGGTCTTCCCCCTACAATGAGCAGTTCTTC.